This T cell receptor (beta chain) was identified during a study of blood T cell repertoires in COVID-19. Looking at the study overall: Researchers got acute and convalescent COVID-19 samples from the United States, Italy and Spain. PBMCs, B-cell-depleted T cells, or T cells were the source of the cDNA or gDNA that made up the material.

Recruited during active infection, patients (from Seattle) were subsequently followed longitudinally. With 4 bases clipped from V and 1 base from J, the junction kept 7 bases outside the gene matches. Germline V lookup: CDR1 SGHDN, CDR2 FVKESK. The CDR3 sequence is 18 residues long. In the original processing: Nucleated cell number was recorded as an estimate derived from reference gene primer amplification. The data were produced by immunoSEQ multiplex PCR, yet TCRdb's version contains in-frame clones alone and is incomplete. V and J calls and clone size come straight from that table; D and trimming were deduced from the DNA. The sample carries under 90,000 clones, 70% to 90% recorded once.

The chain employs TRBV14 and TRBJ2-6, with 10 bases fitting TRBD2. The TCR originated in a woman in her 50s with COVID-19, enrolled during active disease. Source material: peripheral blood. The CDR3 is CASSRLLAGKSGANVLTF. The CDR3 nucleotides read TGTGCCAGCAGCCGCCTACTAGCGGGAAAGTCTGGGGCCAACGTCCTGACTTTC.